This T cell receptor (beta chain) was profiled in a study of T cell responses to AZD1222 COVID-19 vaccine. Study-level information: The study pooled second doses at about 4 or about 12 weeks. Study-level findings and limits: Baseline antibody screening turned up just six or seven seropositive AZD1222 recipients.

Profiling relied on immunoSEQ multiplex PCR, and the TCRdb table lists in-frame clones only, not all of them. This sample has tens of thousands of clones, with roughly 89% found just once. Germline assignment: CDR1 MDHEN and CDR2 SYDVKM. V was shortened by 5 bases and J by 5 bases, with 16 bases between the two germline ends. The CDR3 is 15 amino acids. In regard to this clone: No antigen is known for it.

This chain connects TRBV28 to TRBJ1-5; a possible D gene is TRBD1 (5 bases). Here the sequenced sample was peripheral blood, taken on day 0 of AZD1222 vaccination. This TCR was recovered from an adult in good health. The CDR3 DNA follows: TGTGCCAGCAGTGGAAGGGGCGGGTTCTATCAGCCCCAGCATTTT. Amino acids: CASSGRGGFYQPQHF.